Sequencing of this TCR beta chain was carried out in a study of lymphopenia after photon versus proton radiotherapy. Study results and caveats: Post-nadir TCR diversity decline inversely tracked overall survival among those who died. After lymphocyte nadir, photon-treated repertoires showed oligoclonal expansion, especially CD8+ Temra. Only patients who died were analyzed for survival; proton advantage is unproven. Photon-treated patients lost naive T cells and TCR diversity; proton-treated stayed stable.

A remark on this clone: The antigen is undetermined.

Germline V lookup: CDR1 SQVTM, CDR2 ANQGSEA. This CDR3 contains 15 residues. J was trimmed by 4 bases and V by 3 bases; bases with no gene match: 6. The data were produced by immunoSEQ multiplex PCR, yet TCRdb's version contains in-frame clones alone and is incomplete. The sample lists about 35,000 clones, roughly 92% occurring once. The rearrangement joins TRBV29-1 to TRBJ2-7, with 13 bases matching TRBD2. This clonotype was obtained from a man in his 60s with cholangiocarcinoma. This sample comprised peripheral blood, obtained from a patient treated with photon-based radiotherapy. CDR3 DNA: TGCAGCGTTGATTCCTGGACTAGCGGGGGATACGAGCAGTACTTC. This encodes CSVDSWTSGGYEQYF.